This section outlines one T cell receptor beta chain sequence together with its context. As yet, its antigen is unknown. Here immunoSEQ multiplex PCR was the method, and the copy in TCRdb shows in-frame clones only, minus some. Found here are about 870,000 clones, 92% of them singletons; the top ten hold nearly 25%. Terminally differentiated effector memory CD45RA+ cells were excluded from the naive CD8 cells, which were CD45RO-negative and positively selected for CCR7. Trimming cost V 3 bases and J 4 bases; bases outside gene matches: 8. CDR1 is MNHEY and CDR2 is SMNVEV in the germline V gene (reference sequence). The CDR3 is 16 amino acids. This sample was taken from a study of shared clonotypes between healthy human individuals. Study-level points and caveats: For naive CD4 cells, 4% to 6% of clonotypes were shared across a few donors.

This TCR was sampled from a man aged 30 to 39 in good health. The chain joins TRBV27 to TRBJ1-5; 8 nucleotides agree with TRBD1. Sequenced input: naive CD8+ T cells sorted from blood. The CDR3 is CASSFAYRGDNQPQHF. CDR3 in DNA: TGTGCCAGCAGTTTCGCGTACAGGGGGGATAATCAGCCCCAGCATTTT.